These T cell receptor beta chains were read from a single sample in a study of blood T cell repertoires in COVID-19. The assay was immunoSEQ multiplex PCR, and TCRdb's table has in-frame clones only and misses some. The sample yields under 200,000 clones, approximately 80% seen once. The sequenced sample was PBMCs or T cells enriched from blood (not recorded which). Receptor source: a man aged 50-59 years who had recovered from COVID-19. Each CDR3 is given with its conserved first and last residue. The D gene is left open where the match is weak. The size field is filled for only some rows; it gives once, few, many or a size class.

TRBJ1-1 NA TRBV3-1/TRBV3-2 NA TGTGCCAGCAGCCGGGGGAAGGACAGCCTAGCCGCAGCTTTCTTT CASSRGKDSLAAAFF
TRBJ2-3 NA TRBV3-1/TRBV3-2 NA TGTGCCAGCAGCCAAGACAGGAATATAGGTCTAGATACGCAGTATTTT CASSQDRNIGLDTQYF
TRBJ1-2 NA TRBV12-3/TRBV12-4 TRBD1 TGTGCCAGCAGCGGACAGGGGGCAAGTGGCTACACCTTC CASSGQGASGYTF
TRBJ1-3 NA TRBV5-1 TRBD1 TGCGCCAGCAGCTCGGGGGGACAGGGCCTGGGAAACACCATATATTTT CASSSGGQGLGNTIYF
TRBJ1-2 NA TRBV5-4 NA TGTGCCAGCATCCCGACCCCAGGGAACTATGGCTACACCTTC CASIPTPGNYGYTF
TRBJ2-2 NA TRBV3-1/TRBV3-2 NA TGTGCCAGCAGCCGCGACAGCGGGGAGCTGTTTTTT CASSRDSGELFF
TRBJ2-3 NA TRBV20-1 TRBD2 TGCAGTGCTAGTGGGGCATCTAGCGGGGCCACAGATACGCAGTATTTT CSASGASSGATDTQYF
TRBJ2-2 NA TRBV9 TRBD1 TGTGCCAGCAGCTTAAGGACAGGTTCGAACACCGGGGAGCTGTTTTTT CASSLRTGSNTGELFF
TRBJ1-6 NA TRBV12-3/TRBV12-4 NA TGTGCCAGCAGTTTTCGTCAGGATTCACCCCTCCACTTT CASSFRQDSPLHF
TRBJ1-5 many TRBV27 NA TGTGCCAGCAGTTTATCAGGGATGGGGGCTCAGCCCCAGCATTTT CASSLSGMGAQPQHF
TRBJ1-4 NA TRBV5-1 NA TGCGCCAGCAGCTTGGGTTTTCGGAGAACCACAACTAATGAAAAACTGTTTTTT CASSLGFRRTTTNEKLFF
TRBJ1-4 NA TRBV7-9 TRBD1 TGTGCCAGCAGCAGCCGGGACAGGGCGGACAAACTGTTTTTT CASSSRDRADKLFF
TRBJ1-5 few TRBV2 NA TGTGCCAGCGTGGGAGACCGGAATCAGCCCCAGCATTTT CASVGDRNQPQHF
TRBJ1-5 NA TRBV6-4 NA TGTGCCACTACCATTGGGCGCAATCAGCCCCAGCATTTT CATTIGRNQPQHF
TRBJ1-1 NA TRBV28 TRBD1 TGTGCCAGCAGGGAGGACCAGGGGGTTGCTTTCTTT CASREDQGVAFF
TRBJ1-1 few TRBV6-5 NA TGTGCCAGCAGGGTCCGGGGTCCTCAAACTGAAGCTTTCTTT CASRVRGPQTEAFF
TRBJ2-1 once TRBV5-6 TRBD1 TGTGCCAGCAGCAGACCCTGGACAGGGGTCAATGAGCAGTTCTTC CASSRPWTGVNEQFF
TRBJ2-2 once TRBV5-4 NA TGTGCCAGCAGCCTGGACTACCTGAACACCGGGGAGCTGTTTTTT CASSLDYLNTGELFF
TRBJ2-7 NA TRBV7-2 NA TGTGCCAGCAGCTTACCGGGACTTTCCTACGAGCAGTACTTC CASSLPGLSYEQYF
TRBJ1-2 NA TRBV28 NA TGTGCCAGCAGTTTAACTCAAGTCCCCGGCTATGGCTACACCTTC CASSLTQVPGYGYTF